The 14 T cell receptor beta chains below come from one sample, sequenced in a study of T-cell memory formation after mild COVID-19 (dated by TCRdb to the early 2020s). Library preparation was by 5' RACE. Data came from an Illumina NovaSeq 6000. Using fastp trimming at Q25 and MiXCR clonotype assembly, TCRdb reanalyzed the public sequencing data and kept in-frame beta chains. Entries that share a CDR3 protein sequence are merged under the most common genes and DNA. The sample contains some 340,000 distinct CDR3 sequences, 13% of them found a single time. The biggest ten clones account for 20% to 25% of the sample. Sequencing was done on a sample of PBMCs or a T cell subset sorted from them (not recorded which). These receptors were obtained from a man aged 18 to 30 who had mild COVID-19 (a few samples of this study predate the infection). The sample titles of this study are shuffled in the database, so cell type and time point are left out; the donor was told from shared clones.

J is TRBJ2-3 and V is TRBV5-1; tentatively, D is TRBD2 (6 bases). The CDR3 extends over 19 amino acids. With 5 bases removed from V and 3 bases from J, the gap between germline ends came to 28 bases. Germline CDR1 reads SGHRS; CDR2 reads YFSETQ. This chain's CDR3 is CASSQQREGWRGRTDTQYF. The DNA for the CDR3 is TGCGCCAGCAGTCAACAACGAGAGGGTTGGCGGGGTAGGACAGATACGCAGTATTTT. The whole variable domain, remainder taken from reference TRBV5-1 and TRBJ2-3, is KAGVTQTPRYLIKTRGQQVTLSCSPISGHRSVSWYQQTPGQGLQFLFEYFSETQRNKGNFPGRFSGRQFSNSRSEMNVSTLELGDSALYLCASSQQREGWRGRTDTQYFGPGTRLTVL.

The chain recombines TRBV27 with TRBJ2-7; a possible D gene is TRBD1 (6 bases). In germline, CDR1 is MNHEY, CDR2 SMNVEV (reference sequence). There are 14 residues in the CDR3. Trimming took off 3 bases at V and 2 bases at J, with 11 bases between the two ends. In DNA form, the CDR3 reads TGTGCCAGCAGTTTCGTACAGGGACCCTACGAGCAGTACTTC. It is translated as CASSFVQGPYEQYF.

The sample holds a few counts of this clonotype. The chain employs TRBV9 and TRBJ2-1, with D possibly TRBD2 on 6 matching bases. This CDR3 region has 15 residues. Germline assignment: CDR1 SGDLS and CDR2 YYNGEE. Trimming cost V 3 bases and J 6 bases, with 16 bases left between them. The CDR3 nucleotides are TGTGCCAGCAGCGCCGGGTGGGGAGCGGGCAATGAGCAGTTCTTC. It codes for CASSAGWGAGNEQFF.

This clonotype was detected only a few times. This chain links TRBV24-1 with TRBJ1-2, with D uncertain. The CDR3 consists of 16 residues. CDR1 and CDR2 from the germline V gene are KGHDR and SFDVKD. Deletions cut 2 bases from V and 6 bases from J, with 18 bases between. CDR3 in amino acids: CATSDSTTRQGHGYTF. The DNA of the CDR3 is TGTGCCACCAGTGATTCGACCACCAGGCAAGGTCATGGCTACACCTTC.

This clonotype was found a few times. The chain is built from TRBV5-1 and TRBJ2-3; 9 bases match TRBD1. CDR3 length: 15 residues. J was trimmed by 4 bases and V by 0 bases; bases with no gene match: 3. Germline CDR1 is SGHRS and CDR2 is YFSETQ. The CDR3 loop is CASSLGQGVSDTQYF. The CDR3 region has the DNA TGCGCCAGCAGCTTGGGACAGGGGGTATCAGATACGCAGTATTTT.

The chain carries TRBV5-1 and TRBJ2-5; D remains ambiguous. Germline CDR1 reads SGHRS; CDR2 reads YFSETQ. Trimming pared 5 bases from V and 5 bases from J, leaving 16 bases between. The CDR3 extends over 14 amino acids. CDR3 DNA: TGCGCCAGCAGTCCTAGGGCGCCCCGGGAGACCCAGTACTTC. Amino acids: CASSPRAPRETQYF.

The chain is built from TRBV29-1 and TRBJ2-1, with D uncertain. V was shortened by 5 bases and J by 4 bases, with 6 bases between the two germline ends. CDR3 length: 11 amino acids. The germline V gene has CDR1 SQVTM and CDR2 ANQGSEA. This chain's CDR3 is CSVPFYNEQFF. CDR3 nucleotides: TGCAGCGTTCCATTTTACAATGAGCAGTTCTTC.

This clonotype has a count of ten or more. The chain employs TRBV12-3 or TRBV12-4 and TRBJ2-3; D is possibly TRBD2 (5 bases). V gave up 5 bases and J gave up 2 bases, with 11 bases separating them. The CDR3 totals 14 residues. CDR3 sequence reads: CASSPVGITDTQYF. The CDR3 bases are TGTGCCAGCAGTCCCGTCGGGATCACAGATACGCAGTATTTT.

The CDR3 sequence: CASGLAGIQYF. CDR3 DNA sequence: TGTGCCAGCGGGCTGGCGGGCATTCAGTACTTC. The J gene is TRBJ2-4, the V gene TRBV3-1, with D possibly being TRBD2 (5 bases). The germline V gene has CDR1 LGHDT and CDR2 YNNKEL (reference sequence). Between the trimmed V and J ends, which lost 8 bases and 9 bases, there was a span of 11 bases. This CDR3 is 11 amino acids long.

This chain connects TRBV21-1 to TRBJ2-3; the D call TRBD2 from the table was never checked on the DNA. TRBV21-1 counts as a pseudogene. There are 18 residues in the CDR3. The CDR3 DNA follows: TGTGCCAGCAGCACACACCTTAGCGGGGGTGGTAAGACAGATACGCAGTATTTT. Translation: CASSTHLSGGGKTDTQYF.

This clonotype was counted between two and nine times. This chain joins TRBV28 and TRBJ1-1, with D uncertain. From germline, CDR1 is MDHEN and CDR2 SYDVKM. The CDR3 is 12 residues long. V gave up 6 bases and J gave up 5 bases, with 10 bases separating them. The CDR3 protein is CASSTRTTEAFF. The CDR3 nucleotides read TGTGCCAGCAGCACCAGAACGACTGAAGCTTTCTTT.

The chain links TRBV4-1 to TRBJ2-1, with D perhaps given as TRBD1 or TRBD2 (7 bases each). Trimming stripped 3 bases from V and 6 bases from J, with 15 bases between. The germline V gene has CDR1 MGHRA and CDR2 YSYEKL. The CDR3 extends over 15 amino acids. CDR3 sequence: CASSQGLRGLNEQFF. DNA for the CDR3: TGCGCCAGCAGCCAGGGACTAAGGGGGCTCAATGAGCAGTTCTTC.

This rearrangement joins TRBV12-3 or TRBV12-4 to TRBJ1-1; TRBD1 matches 8 bases. This CDR3 has 15 amino acids. V gave up 5 bases and J gave up 5 bases; unmatched junction bases: 10. DNA of the CDR3: TGTGCCAGCAGTCCCGGGACAGGCCCGGGTACTGAAGCTTTCTTT. Its translation: CASSPGTGPGTEAFF.

This chain links TRBV5-1 with TRBJ2-5, with 10 positions matching TRBD2. Losses at the gene ends were 4 bases for V and 4 bases for J; bases not matched to a gene: 4. The CDR3 has 14 residues. Germline assignment: CDR1 SGHRS and CDR2 YFSETQ. The CDR3 loop is CASSEGLATETQYF. The CDR3 coding sequence is TGCGCCAGCAGCGAGGGACTAGCGACAGAGACCCAGTACTTC. Combining the CDR3 with reference TRBV5-1 and TRBJ2-5 gives the whole variable domain KAGVTQTPRYLIKTRGQQVTLSCSPISGHRSVSWYQQTPGQGLQFLFEYFSETQRNKGNFPGRFSGRQFSNSRSEMNVSTLELGDSALYLCASSEGLATETQYFGPGTRLLVL.